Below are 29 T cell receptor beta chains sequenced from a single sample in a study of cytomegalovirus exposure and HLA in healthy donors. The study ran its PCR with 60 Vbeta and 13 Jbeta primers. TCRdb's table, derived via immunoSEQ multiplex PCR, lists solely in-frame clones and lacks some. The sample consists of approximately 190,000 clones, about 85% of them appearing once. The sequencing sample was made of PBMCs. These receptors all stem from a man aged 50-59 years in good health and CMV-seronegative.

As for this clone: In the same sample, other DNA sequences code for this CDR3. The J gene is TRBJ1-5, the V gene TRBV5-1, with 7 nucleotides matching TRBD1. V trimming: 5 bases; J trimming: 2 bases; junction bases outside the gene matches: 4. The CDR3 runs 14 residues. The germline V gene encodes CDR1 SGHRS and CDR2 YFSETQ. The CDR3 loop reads CASSLQGGNQPQHF. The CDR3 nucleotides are TGCGCCAGCAGTCTCCAGGGGGGCAATCAGCCCCAGCATTTT.

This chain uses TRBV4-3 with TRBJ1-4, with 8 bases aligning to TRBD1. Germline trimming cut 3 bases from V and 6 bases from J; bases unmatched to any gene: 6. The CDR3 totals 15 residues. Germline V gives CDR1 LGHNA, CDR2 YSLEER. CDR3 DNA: TGCGCCAGCAGCCACACAGGGGGGGAGGATGAAAAACTGTTTTTT. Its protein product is CASSHTGGEDEKLFF.

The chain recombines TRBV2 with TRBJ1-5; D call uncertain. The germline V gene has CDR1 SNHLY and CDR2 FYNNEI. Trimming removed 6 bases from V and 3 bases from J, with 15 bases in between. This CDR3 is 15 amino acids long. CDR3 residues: CASRAESLFNQPQHF. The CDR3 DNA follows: TGTGCCAGCAGAGCGGAGTCCTTGTTCAATCAGCCCCAGCATTTT.

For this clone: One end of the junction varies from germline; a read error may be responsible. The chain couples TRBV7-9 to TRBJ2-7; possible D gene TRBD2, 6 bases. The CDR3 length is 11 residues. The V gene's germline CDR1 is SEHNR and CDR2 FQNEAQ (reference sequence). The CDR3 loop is CSSSLMEGQYF. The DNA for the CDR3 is TGTTCCAGCAGCTTAATGGAGGGGCAGTACTTC.

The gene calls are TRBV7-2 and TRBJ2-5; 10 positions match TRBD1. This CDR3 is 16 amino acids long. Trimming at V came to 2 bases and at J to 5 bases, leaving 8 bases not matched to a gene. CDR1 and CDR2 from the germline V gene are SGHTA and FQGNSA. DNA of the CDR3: TGTGCCAGCAGCTTAAGCGGACAGGGGGTAGGGGAGACCCAGTACTTC. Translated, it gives CASSLSGQGVGETQYF.

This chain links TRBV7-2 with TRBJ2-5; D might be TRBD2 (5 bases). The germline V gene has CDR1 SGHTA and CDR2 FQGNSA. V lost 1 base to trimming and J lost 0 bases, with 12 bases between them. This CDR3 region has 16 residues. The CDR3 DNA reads TGTGCCAGCAGCTTAGGCGGGTCCATGTACCAAGAGACCCAGTACTTC. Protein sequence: CASSLGGSMYQETQYF.

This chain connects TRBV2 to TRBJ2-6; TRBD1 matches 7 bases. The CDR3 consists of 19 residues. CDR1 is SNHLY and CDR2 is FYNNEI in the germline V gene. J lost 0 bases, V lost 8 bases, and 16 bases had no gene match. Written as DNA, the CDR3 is TGTGCCAGCCACCCCCCGTTCGACAGGGTCTTCTCTGGGGCCAACGTCCTGACTTTC. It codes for CASHPPFDRVFSGANVLTF. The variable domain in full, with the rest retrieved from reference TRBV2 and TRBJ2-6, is EPEVTQTPSHQVTQMGQEVILRCVPISNHLYFYWYRQILGQKVEFLVSFYNNEISEKSEIFDDQFSVERPDGSNFTLKIRSTKLEDSAMYFCASHPPFDRVFSGANVLTFGAGSRLTVL.

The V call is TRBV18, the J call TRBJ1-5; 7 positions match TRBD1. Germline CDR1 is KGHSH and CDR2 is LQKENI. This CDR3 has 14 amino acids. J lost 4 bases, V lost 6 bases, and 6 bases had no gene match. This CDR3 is CASSPGQKNQPQHF. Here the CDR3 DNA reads TGTGCCAGCTCCCCGGGACAGAAAAATCAGCCCCAGCATTTT.

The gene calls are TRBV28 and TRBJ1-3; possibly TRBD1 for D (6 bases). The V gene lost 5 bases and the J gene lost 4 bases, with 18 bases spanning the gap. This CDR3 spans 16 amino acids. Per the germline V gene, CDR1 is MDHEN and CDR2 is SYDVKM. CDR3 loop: CASSGFNRVVGNTIYF. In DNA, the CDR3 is TGTGCCAGCAGTGGGTTTAACAGGGTTGTCGGAAACACCATATATTTT.

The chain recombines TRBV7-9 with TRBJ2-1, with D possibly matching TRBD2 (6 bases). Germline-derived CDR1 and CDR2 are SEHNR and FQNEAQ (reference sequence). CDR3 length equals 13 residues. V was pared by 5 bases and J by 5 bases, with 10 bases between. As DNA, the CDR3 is TGTGCCAGCAGCACCGGGACTGACAATGAGCAGTTCTTC. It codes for CASSTGTDNEQFF.

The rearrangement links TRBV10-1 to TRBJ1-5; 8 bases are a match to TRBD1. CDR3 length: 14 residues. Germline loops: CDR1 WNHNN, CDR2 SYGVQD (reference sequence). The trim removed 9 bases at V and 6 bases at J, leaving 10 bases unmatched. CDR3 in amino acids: CARAQGVLSQPQHF. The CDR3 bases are TGCGCCAGAGCACAGGGGGTATTGAGTCAGCCCCAGCATTTT.

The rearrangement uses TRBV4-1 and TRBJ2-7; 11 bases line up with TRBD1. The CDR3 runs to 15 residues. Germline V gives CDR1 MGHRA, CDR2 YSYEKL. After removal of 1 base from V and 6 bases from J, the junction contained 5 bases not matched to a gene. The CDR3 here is CASSQVGTGGLEQYF. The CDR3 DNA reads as TGCGCCAGCAGCCAAGTTGGGACAGGGGGGCTCGAGCAGTACTTC.

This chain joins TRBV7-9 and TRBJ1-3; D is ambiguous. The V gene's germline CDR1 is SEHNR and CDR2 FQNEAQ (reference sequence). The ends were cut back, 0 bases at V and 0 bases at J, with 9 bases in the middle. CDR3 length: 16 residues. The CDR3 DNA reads TGTGCCAGCAGCTTAGCAGAGGGCCTCTCTGGAAACACCATATATTTT. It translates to CASSLAEGLSGNTIYF.

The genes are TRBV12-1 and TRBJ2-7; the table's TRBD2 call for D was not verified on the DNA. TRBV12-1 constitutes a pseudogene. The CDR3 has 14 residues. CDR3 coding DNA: TGTGCCAGCAGCGAGCGGGGGGTTATTTACGAGCAGTACTTC. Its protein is CASSERGVIYEQYF.

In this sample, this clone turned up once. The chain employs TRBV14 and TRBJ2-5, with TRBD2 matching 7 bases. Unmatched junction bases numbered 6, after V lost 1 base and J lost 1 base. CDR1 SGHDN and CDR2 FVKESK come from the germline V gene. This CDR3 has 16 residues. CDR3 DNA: TGTGCCAGCAGCCAAGGACGGGGGGATCTCCAAGAGACCCAGTACTTC. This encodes CASSQGRGDLQETQYF.

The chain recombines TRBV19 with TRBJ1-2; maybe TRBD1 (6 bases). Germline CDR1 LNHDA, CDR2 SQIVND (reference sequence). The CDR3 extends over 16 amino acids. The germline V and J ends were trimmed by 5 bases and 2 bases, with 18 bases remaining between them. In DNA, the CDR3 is TGTGCCAGTAGTCTCCCGGGTGCGGGGGCGAACTATGGCTACACCTTC. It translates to CASSLPGAGANYGYTF.

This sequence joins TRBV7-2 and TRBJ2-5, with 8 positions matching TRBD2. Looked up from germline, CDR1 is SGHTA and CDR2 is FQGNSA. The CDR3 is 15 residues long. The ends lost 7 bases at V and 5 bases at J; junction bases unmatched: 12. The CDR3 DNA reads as TGTGCCAGCACCGAAGGCGGGGGGAAGAAGGAGACCCAGTACTTC. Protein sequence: CASTEGGGKKETQYF.

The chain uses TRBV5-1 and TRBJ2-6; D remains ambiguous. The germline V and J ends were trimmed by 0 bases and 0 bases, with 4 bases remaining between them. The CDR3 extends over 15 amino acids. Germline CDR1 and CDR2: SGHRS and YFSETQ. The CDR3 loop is CASSLGSSGANVLTF. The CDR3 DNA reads TGCGCCAGCAGCTTGGGGAGCTCTGGGGCCAACGTCCTGACTTTC.

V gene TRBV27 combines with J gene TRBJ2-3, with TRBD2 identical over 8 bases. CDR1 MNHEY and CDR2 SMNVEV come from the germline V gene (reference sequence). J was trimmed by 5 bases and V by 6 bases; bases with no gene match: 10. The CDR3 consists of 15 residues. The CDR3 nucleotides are TGTGCCAGCAGAGCCGGGAGGGGCAGAAGAGATACGCAGTATTTT. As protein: CASRAGRGRRDTQYF.

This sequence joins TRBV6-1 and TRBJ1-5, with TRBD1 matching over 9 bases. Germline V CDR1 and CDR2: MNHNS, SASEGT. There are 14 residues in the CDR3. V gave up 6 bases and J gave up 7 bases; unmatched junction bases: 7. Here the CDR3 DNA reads TGTGCCAGCAGCAAGGACAGGGGAAGGCAGCCCCAGCATTTT. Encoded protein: CASSKDRGRQPQHF.

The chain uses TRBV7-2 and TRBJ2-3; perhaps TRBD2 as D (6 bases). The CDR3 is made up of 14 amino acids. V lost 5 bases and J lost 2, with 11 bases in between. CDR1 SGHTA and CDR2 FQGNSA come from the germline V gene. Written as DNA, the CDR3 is TGTGCCAGCAGCCCCGGGACTTCCACAGATACGCAGTATTTT. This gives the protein CASSPGTSTDTQYF.

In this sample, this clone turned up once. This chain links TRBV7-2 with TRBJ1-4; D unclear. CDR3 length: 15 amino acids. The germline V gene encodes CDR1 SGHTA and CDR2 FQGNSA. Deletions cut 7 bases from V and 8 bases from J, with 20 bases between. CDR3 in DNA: TGTGCCAGCACCGACGACCCCCCGGGAGGAGAAAAACTGTTTTTT. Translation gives CASTDDPPGGEKLFF.

CDR3 DNA sequence: TGCGCCAGCAGCCAAGGTTCGGACAGGCTCTACGAGCAGTACTTC. It translates to CASSQGSDRLYEQYF. The V call is TRBV4-1, the J call TRBJ2-7, with 7 bases fitting TRBD1. Germline V CDR1 and CDR2: MGHRA, YSYEKL. CDR3 size: 15 residues. V shed 1 base and J 3 bases; nucleotides not matched to a gene: 6.

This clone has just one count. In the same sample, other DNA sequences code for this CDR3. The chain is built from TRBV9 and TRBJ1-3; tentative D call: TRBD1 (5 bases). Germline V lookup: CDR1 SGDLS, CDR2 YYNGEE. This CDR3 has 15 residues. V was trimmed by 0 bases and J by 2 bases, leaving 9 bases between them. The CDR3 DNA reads TGTGCCAGCAGCGTAGAAGGGGCGGCTGGAAACACCATATATTTT. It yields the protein CASSVEGAAGNTIYF.

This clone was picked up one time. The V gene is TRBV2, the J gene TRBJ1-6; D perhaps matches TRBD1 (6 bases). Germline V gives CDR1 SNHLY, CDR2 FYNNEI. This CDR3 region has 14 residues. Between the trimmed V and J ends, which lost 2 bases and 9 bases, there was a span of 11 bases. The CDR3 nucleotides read TGTGCCAGCAGTGAAAACAGGGAGAGTTCACCCCTCCACTTT. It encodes CASSENRESSPLHF.

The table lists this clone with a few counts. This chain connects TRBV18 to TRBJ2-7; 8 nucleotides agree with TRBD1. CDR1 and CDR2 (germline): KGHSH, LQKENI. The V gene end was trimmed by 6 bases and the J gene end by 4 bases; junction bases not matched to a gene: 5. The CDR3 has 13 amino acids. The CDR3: CASSGTGGYEQYF. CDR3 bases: TGTGCCAGCTCCGGGACAGGTGGTTACGAGCAGTACTTC.

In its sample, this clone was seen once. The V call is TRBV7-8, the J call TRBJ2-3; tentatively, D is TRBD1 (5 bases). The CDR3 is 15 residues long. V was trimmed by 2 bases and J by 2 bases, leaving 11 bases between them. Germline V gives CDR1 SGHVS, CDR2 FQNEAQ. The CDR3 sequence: CASSLRGGYTDTQYF. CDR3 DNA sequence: TGTGCCAGCAGCTTAAGGGGCGGTTACACAGATACGCAGTATTTT.

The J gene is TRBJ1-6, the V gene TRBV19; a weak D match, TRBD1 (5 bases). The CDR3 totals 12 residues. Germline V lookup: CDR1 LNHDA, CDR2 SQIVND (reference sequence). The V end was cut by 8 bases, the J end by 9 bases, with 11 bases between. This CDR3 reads CASLGGTSPLHF. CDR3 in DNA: TGTGCCAGTCTCGGGGGTACTTCACCCCTCCACTTT.

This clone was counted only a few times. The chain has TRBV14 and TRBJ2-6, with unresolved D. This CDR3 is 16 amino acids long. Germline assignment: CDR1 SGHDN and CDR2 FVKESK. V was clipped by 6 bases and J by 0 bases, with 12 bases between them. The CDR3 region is CASSPVVLSGANVLTF. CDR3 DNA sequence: TGTGCCAGCAGTCCCGTCGTACTCTCTGGGGCCAACGTCCTGACTTTC.